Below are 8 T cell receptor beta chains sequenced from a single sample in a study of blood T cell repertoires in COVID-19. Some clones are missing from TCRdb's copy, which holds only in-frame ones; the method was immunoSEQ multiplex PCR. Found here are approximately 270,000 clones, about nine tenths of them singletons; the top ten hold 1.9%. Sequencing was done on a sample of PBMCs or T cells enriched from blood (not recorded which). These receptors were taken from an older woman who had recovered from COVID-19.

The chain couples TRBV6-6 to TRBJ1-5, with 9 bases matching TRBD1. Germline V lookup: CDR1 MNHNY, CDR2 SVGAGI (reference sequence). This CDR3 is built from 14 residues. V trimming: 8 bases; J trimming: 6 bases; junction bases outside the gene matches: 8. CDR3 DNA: TGTGCCAGCCACAGGGGGCGTTCGGGTCAGCCCCAGCATTTT. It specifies CASHRGRSGQPQHF.

Here the CDR3 reads CAWRRRADEKLFF. Here the CDR3 DNA reads TGTGCCTGGAGAAGGAGGGCGGATGAAAAACTGTTTTTT. This chain links TRBV30 with TRBJ1-4; D gene ambiguous. The CDR3 runs to 13 residues. Trimming left V 3 bases short and J 6 bases short, with 11 bases between. CDR1 is GTSNPN, CDR2 SVGIG, per germline (reference sequence).

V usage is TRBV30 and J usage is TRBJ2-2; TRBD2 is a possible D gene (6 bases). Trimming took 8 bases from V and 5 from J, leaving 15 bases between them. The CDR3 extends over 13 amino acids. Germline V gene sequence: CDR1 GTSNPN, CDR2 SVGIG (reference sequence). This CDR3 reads CAQSSGGTGELFF. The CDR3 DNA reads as TGTGCCCAGAGTAGTGGGGGGACCGGGGAGCTGTTTTTT.

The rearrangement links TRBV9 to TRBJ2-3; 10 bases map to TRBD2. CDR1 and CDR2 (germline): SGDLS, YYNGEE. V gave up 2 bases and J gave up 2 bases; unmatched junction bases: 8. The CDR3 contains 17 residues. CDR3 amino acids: CASSVQGLAEFTDTQYF. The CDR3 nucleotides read TGTGCCAGCAGCGTCCAAGGACTAGCGGAGTTCACAGATACGCAGTATTTT.

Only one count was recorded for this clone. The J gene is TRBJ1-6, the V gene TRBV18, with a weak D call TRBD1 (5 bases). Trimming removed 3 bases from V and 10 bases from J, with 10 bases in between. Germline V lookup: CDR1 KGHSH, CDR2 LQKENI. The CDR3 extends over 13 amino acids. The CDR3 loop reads CASSPGTKSPLHF. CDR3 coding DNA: TGTGCCAGCTCACCGGGGACTAAATCACCCCTCCACTTT.

CDR3 DNA sequence: TGTGCCATCAACCCGGGGGGAGTCAGGGGAAATGAGCAGTTCTTC. Protein product: CAINPGGVRGNEQFF. The chain carries TRBV10-3 and TRBJ2-1; tentatively, D is TRBD2 (7 bases). The CDR3 has 15 residues. In germline, CDR1 is ENHRY, CDR2 SYGVKD. Trimming took off 7 bases at V and 7 bases at J, with 20 bases between the two ends.

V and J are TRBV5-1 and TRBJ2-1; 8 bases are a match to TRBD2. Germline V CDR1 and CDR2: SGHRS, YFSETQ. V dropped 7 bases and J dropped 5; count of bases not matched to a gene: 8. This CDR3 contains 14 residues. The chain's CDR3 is CASAVSGSDNEQFF. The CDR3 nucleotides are TGCGCCAGCGCGGTAAGCGGGAGTGACAATGAGCAGTTCTTC.

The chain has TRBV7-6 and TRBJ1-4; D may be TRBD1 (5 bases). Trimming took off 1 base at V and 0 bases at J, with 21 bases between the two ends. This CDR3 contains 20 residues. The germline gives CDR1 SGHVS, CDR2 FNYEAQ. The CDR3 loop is CASSLDVGGANQPTNEKLFF. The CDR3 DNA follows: TGTGCCAGCAGCTTAGACGTGGGGGGAGCCAACCAGCCAACTAATGAAAAACTGTTTTTT. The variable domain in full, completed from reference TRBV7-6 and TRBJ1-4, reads GAGVSQSPRYKVTKRGQDVALRCDPISGHVSLYWYRQALGQGPEFLTYFNYEAQQDKSGLPNDRFSAERPEGSISTLTIQRTEQRDSAMYRCASSLDVGGANQPTNEKLFFGSGTQLSVL.